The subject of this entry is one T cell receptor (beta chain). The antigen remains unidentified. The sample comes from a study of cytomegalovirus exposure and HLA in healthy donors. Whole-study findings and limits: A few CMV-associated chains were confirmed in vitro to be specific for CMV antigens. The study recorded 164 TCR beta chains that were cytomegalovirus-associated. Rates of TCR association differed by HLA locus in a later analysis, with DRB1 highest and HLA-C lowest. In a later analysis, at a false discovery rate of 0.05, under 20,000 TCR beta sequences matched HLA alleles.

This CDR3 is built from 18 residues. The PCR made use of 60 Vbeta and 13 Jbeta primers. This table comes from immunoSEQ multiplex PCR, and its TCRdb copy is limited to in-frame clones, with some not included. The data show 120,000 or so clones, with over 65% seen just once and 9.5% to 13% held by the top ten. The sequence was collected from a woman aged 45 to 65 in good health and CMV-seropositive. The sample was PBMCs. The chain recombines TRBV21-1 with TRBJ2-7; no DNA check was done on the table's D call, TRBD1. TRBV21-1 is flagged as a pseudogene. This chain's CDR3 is CASSKRPLDKEPPYEQYF. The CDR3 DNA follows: TGTGCCAGCAGCAAACGTCCTCTGGACAAGGAACCACCGTACGAGCAGTACTTC.